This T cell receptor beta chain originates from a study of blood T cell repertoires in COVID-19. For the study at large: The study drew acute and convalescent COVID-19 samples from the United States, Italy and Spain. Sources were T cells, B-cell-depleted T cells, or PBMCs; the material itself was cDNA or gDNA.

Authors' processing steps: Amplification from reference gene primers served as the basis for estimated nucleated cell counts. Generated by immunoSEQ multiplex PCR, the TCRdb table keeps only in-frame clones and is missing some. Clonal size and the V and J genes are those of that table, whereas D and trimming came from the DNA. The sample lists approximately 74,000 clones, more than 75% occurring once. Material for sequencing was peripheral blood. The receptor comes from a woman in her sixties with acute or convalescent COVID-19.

The CDR3 region has the DNA TGTGCCTGGAACCCCGGACAGGGGAAGGGTGGGTCTATAGGCTACACCTTC. Translated: CAWNPGQGKGGSIGYTF. The chain employs TRBV30 and TRBJ1-2; the match to TRBD1 covers 9 bases. V was clipped by 4 bases and J by 8 bases; unmatched bases: 20. CDR3 length: 17 residues. Germline values: CDR1 GTSNPN, CDR2 SVGIG (reference sequence).